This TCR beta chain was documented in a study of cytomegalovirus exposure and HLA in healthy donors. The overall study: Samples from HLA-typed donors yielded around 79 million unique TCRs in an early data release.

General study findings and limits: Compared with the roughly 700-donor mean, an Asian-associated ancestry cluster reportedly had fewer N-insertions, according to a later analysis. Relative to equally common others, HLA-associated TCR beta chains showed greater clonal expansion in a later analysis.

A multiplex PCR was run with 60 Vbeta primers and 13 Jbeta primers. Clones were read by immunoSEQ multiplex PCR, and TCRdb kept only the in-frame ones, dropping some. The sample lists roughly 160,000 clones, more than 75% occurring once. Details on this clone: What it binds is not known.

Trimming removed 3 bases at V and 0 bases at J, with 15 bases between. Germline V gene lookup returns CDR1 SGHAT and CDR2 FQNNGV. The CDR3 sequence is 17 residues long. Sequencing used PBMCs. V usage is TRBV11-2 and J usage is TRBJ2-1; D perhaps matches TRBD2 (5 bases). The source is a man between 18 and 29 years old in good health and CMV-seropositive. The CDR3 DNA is TGTGCCAGCAGCTTGTCCCGGAGGACCAGCTCCTACAATGAGCAGTTCTTC. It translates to CASSLSRRTSSYNEQFF.